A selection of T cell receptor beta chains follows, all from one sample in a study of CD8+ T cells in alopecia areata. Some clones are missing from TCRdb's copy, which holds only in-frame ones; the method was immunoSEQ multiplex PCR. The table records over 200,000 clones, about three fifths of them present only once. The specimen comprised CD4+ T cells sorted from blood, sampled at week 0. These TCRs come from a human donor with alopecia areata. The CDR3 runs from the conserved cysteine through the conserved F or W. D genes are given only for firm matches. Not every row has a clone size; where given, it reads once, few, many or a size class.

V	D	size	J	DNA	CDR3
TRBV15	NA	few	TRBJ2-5	TGTGCCACCAGCAGAGACCCTGGGGGCCCCGCAACACAAGAGACCCAGTACTTC	CATSRDPGGPATQETQYF
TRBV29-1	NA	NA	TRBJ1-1	TGCAGCGTTGGCGTGGCTTTGAACACTGAAGCTTTCTTT	CSVGVALNTEAFF
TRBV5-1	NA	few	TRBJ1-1	TGCGCCAGCAGCTTGGGGGGAAAGGGGAGAGCTTTCTTT	CASSLGGKGRAFF
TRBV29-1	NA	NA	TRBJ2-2	TGCAGCGCTGATGATGGGGTCCCCGGGGAGCTGTTTTTT	CSADDGVPGELFF
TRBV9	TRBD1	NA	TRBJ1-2	TGTGCCAGCAGCCCTCGCCCCGAGACAGGGGGAGGTGGCTACACCTTC	CASSPRPETGGGGYTF
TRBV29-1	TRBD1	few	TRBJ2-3	TGCAGCGCCAGAAGGACAGGGATCACTTCCCCCACCACAGATACGCAGTATTTT	CSARRTGITSPTTDTQYF
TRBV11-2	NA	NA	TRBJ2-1	TGTGCCAGTTTGGCGCAGGCCTACAATGAGCAGTTCTTC	CASLAQAYNEQFF
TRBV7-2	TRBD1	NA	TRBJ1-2	TGTGCCAGCAGCTTCCAGGGGGCGTTAGGCTACACCTTC	CASSFQGALGYTF
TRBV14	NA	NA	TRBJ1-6	TGTGCCAGCAGCCTCAGAGCCGGGACTCACCAAAATTCACCCCTCCACTTT	CASSLRAGTHQNSPLHF
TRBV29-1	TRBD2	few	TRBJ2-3	TGCAGCGTCGGGGGGACTAGCGCCTTCACAGATACGCAGTATTTT	CSVGGTSAFTDTQYF
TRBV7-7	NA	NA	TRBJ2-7	TGTGCCAGCAGCGTGACACAGGGTGGCGAGCAGTACTTC	CASSVTQGGEQYF
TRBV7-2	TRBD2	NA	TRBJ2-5	TGTGCCAGCAGCTTTGGCCTAAGTACTAGCGCACAAGAGACCCAGTACTTC	CASSFGLSTSAQETQYF
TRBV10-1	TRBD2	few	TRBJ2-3	TGCGCCAGCAGCCGAGCGGGGGGAGCAGATACGCAGTATTTT	CASSRAGGADTQYF
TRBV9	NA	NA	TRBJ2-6	TGTGCCAGCAGCGTTCTGGGAGAGAGGTCTGGGGCCAACGTCCTGACTTTC	CASSVLGERSGANVLTF
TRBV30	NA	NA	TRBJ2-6	TGTGCCTGGAGACCTGGGGGCTCTGGGGCCAACGTCCTGACTTTC	CAWRPGGSGANVLTF
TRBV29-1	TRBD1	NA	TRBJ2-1	TGCAGCGTTGACACAGGGGGTATCAATGAGCAGTTCTTC	CSVDTGGINEQFF
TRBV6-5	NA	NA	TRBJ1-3	TGTGCCAGCATGAACCGGGGCCCAAGAAACACCATATATTTT	CASMNRGPRNTIYF